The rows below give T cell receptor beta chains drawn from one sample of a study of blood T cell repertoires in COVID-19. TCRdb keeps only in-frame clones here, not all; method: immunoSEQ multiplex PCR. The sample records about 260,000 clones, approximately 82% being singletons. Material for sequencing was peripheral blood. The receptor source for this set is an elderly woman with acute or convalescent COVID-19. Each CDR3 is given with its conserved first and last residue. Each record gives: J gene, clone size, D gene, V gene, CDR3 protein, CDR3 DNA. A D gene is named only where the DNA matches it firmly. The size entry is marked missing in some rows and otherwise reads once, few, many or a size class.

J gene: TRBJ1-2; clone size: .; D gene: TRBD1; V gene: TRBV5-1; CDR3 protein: CASSLVVTGSGYTF; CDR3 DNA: TGCGCCAGCAGCTTGGTTGTGACAGGGAGTGGCTACACCTTC
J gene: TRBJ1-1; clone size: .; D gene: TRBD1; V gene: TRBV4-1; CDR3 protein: CASSQVSPGQDIGAFF; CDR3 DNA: TGCGCCAGCAGCCAAGTGAGCCCGGGACAGGACATTGGAGCTTTCTTT
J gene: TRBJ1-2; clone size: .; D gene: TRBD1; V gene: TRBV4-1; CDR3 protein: CASSQGTGYGYTF; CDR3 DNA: TGCGCCAGCAGCCAAGGGACAGGGTATGGCTACACCTTC
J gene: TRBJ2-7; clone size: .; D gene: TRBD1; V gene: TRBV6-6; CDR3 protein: CASSWDRVVHEQYF; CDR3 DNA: TGTGCCAGCAGTTGGGACAGGGTCGTACACGAGCAGTACTTC
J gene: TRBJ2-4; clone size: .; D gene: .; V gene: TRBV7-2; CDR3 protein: CASSPTPGEGENIQYF; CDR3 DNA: TGTGCCAGCAGCCCGACCCCCGGTGAGGGGGAAAACATTCAGTACTTC
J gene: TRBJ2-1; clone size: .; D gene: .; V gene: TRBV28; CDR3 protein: CASSSTRSSYNEQFF; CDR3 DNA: TGTGCCAGCAGCTCTACTCGAAGCTCCTACAATGAGCAGTTCTTC
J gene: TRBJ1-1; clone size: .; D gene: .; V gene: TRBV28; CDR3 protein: CASRIRGNTEAFF; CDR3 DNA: TGTGCCAGCAGAATCAGGGGGAACACTGAAGCTTTCTTT
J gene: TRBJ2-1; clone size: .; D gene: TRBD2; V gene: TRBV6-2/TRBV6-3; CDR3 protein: CASSLWTSGRSNEQFF; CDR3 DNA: TGTGCCAGCAGTTTATGGACTAGCGGGAGGTCCAATGAGCAGTTCTTC
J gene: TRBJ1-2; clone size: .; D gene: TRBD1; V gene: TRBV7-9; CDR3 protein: CASSFPDRVSDYTF; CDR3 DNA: TGTGCCAGCAGCTTTCCGGACAGGGTCTCGGACTACACCTTC
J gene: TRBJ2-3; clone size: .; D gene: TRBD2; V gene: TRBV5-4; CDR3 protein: CASSRSSGREDTQYF; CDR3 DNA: TGTGCCAGCAGCCGATCTAGCGGCAGGGAGGATACGCAGTATTTT
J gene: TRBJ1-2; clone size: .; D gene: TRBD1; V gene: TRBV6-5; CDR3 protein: CASSRRQGTNYGYTF; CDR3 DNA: TGTGCCAGCAGCCGACGACAGGGGACCAACTATGGCTACACCTTC
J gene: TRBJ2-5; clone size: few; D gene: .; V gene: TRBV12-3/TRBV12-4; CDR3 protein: CASSLRMQETQYF; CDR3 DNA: TGTGCCAGCAGTTTGCGCATGCAAGAGACCCAGTACTTC
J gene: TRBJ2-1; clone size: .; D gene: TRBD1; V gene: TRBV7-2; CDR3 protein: CASSFFGTGGWEQFF; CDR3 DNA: TGTGCCAGCAGCTTTTTCGGGACAGGGGGCTGGGAGCAGTTCTTC
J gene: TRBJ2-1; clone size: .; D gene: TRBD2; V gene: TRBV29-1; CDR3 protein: CSVEVEREKSYYNEQFF; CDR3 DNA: TGCAGCGTTGAAGTCGAGCGGGAGAAATCCTACTACAATGAGCAGTTCTTC
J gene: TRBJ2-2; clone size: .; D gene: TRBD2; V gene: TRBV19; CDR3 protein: CASTRGTSADWTGELFF; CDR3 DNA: TGTGCCAGTACTAGGGGGACTAGCGCGGATTGGACCGGGGAGCTGTTTTTT
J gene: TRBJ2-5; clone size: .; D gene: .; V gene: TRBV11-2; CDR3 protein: CASSLGGTTVETQYF; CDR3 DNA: TGTGCCAGCAGCTTAGGAGGGACAACGGTTGAGACCCAGTACTTC
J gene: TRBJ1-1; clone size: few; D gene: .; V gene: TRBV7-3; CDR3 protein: CASSVNSQGPDEAFF; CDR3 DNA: TGTGCCAGCAGCGTTAATTCCCAGGGGCCCGATGAAGCTTTCTTT
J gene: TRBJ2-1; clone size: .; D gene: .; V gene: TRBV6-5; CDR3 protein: CASSPNTGYNEQFF; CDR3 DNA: TGTGCCAGCAGCCCAAATACAGGTTACAATGAGCAGTTCTTC
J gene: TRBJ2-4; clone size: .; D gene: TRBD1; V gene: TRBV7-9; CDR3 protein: CASSLGQGYFIQYF; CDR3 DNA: TGTGCCAGCAGCCTGGGACAGGGATATTTCATTCAGTACTTC
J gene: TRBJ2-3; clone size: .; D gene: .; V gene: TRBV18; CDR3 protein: CASSPGGGDTQYF; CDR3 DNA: TGTGCCAGCTCACCAGGGGGGGGCGATACGCAGTATTTT